Reported below is one T cell receptor (beta chain). This entry belongs to a study of beta chain features in type 1 diabetes. Study-wide background: The patients were much like the healthy donors in age, gender and cell yields. The samples had around 100 million sorted cells examined in all.

Sorting based on CD45RO/CCR7/CD25/CD127/CD95/CD27 separated CD4+ naive, central memory, regulatory and stem cell-like memory cells. Purity (above 98%) was reached by all sorted populations. All of the isolated RNA was reverse transcribed, so expressed TCRB transcripts were sequenced. Clones were sequenced by immunoSEQ multiplex PCR, and TCRdb holds only the in-frame ones, with some missing. In the table there are around 250,000 clones, about 71% of which are singletons. The trim removed 6 bases at V and 4 bases at J, leaving 5 bases unmatched. This CDR3 has 13 residues. Germline V lookup: CDR1 ENHRY, CDR2 SYGVKD.

This clonotype was obtained from a man aged 25 to 40 in good health. Sequencing input: naive CD4+ T cells from blood. This chain connects TRBV10-3 to TRBJ2-7, with TRBD1 identical over 8 bases. CDR3 nucleotide sequence: TGTGCCATCAGGGACAGGGAGCGATACGAGCAGTACTTC. Its protein is CAIRDRERYEQYF.